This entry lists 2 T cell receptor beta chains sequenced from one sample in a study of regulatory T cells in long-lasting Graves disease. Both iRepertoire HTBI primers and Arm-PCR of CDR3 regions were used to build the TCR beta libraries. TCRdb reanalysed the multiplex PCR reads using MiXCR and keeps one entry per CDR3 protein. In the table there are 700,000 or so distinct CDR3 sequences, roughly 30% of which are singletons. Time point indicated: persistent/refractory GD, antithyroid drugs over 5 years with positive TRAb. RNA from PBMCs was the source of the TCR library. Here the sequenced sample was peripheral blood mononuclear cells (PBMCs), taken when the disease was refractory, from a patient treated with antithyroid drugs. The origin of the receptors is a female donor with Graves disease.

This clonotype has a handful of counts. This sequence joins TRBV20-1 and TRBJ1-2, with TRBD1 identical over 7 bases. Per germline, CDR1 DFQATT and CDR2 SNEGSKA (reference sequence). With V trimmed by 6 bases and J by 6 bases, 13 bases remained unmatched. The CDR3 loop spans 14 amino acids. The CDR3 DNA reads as TGCAGTGCAACCTACAGGGGCGGTATGGATGGCTACACCTTC. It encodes CSATYRGGMDGYTF.

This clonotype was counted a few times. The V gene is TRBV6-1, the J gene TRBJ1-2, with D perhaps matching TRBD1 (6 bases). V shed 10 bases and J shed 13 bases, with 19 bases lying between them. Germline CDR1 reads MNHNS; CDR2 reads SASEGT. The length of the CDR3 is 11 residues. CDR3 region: CATTGWGLFTF. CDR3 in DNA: TGTGCCACCACGGGGTGGGGGCTCTTCACCTTC.